The 24 T cell receptor beta chains presented below share a single source sample, sequenced in a study of cytomegalovirus exposure and HLA in healthy donors (dated by TCRdb to about 2017). Library preparation used the immunoSEQ multiplex PCR assay. This immuneACCESS table, as held by TCRdb, lists in-frame sequences with V and J called but not all clones. Of the missing ones, under half trace to an unresolved V gene in checked studies; the others have no known cause. The sample includes more than 50,000 clones, with roughly 94% observed a single time. About 2.1% of the sample rests with the top ten. The sequenced sample was PBMCs. The receptors stem from a man aged 18 to 29 in good health and CMV-seronegative.

The V and J genes are TRBV5-1 and TRBJ1-1; D is perhaps TRBD1 (5 bases). The CDR3 extends over 15 amino acids. Trimming removed 2 bases from V and 6 bases from J, with 17 bases in between. From germline, CDR1 is SGHRS and CDR2 YFSETQ. In DNA, the CDR3 is TGCGCCAGCAGCTTATCGGGACTCCCCTTTGCTGAAGCTTTCTTT. Translating gives CASSLSGLPFAEAFF.

The chain employs TRBV2 and TRBJ2-5, with 7 bases identical to TRBD1. Germline V gene lookup returns CDR1 SNHLY and CDR2 FYNNEI. Trimming at V came to 5 bases and at J to 5 bases, leaving 5 bases not matched to a gene. The CDR3 consists of 13 residues. CDR3 sequence: CASSRGQVETQYF. CDR3 DNA sequence: TGTGCCAGCAGTAGAGGACAGGTGGAGACCCAGTACTTC.

The chain links TRBV2 to TRBJ1-2; 7 bases agree with TRBD1. Germline V gene sequence: CDR1 SNHLY, CDR2 FYNNEI. Trimming at V came to 2 bases and at J to 4 bases, leaving 7 bases not matched to a gene. The CDR3 runs to 15 residues. The CDR3 DNA follows: TGTGCCAGCAGTGAAACAGGGGCCAACAGCTATGGCTACACCTTC. This codes for CASSETGANSYGYTF.

This CDR3 is CASSSGLAGHNEQFF. The DNA for the CDR3 is TGTGCCAGCAGTTCGGGACTAGCGGGGCACAATGAGCAGTTCTTC. V is TRBV27 and J is TRBJ2-1, with 13 bases identical to TRBD2. CDR1 is MNHEY and CDR2 is SMNVEV in the germline V gene (reference sequence). CDR3 length: 15 residues. The V and J ends lost 4 bases and 5 bases, in that order; junction bases with no gene match: 2.

V usage is TRBV27 and J usage is TRBJ2-7; D is ambiguous. Trimming removed 7 bases at V and 2 bases at J, with 15 bases between. Germline V lookup: CDR1 MNHEY, CDR2 SMNVEV (reference sequence). The CDR3 totals 14 residues. The chain's CDR3 is CASKSAGSPYEQYF. CDR3 nucleotides: TGTGCCAGCAAGTCAGCAGGCAGCCCCTACGAGCAGTACTTC.

This chain links TRBV5-8 with TRBJ1-2; the D is unclear. This CDR3 has 14 residues. Per germline, CDR1 SGHTS and CDR2 YDEGEE. The germline V and J ends were trimmed by 0 bases and 6 bases, with 12 bases remaining between them. The CDR3 region has the DNA TGTGCCAGCAGCTTGGGGCAGATCTTCCATGGCTACACCTTC. Protein product: CASSLGQIFHGYTF.

This chain joins TRBV11-2 and TRBJ1-4; D is perhaps TRBD1 (6 bases). Trimming left V 5 bases short and J 0 bases short, with 16 bases between. From germline, CDR1 is SGHAT and CDR2 FQNNGV. The CDR3 is made up of 17 amino acids. The DNA of the CDR3 is TGTGCCAGCAGCCCGGCCGGGACATATACAACTAATGAAAAACTGTTTTTT. Amino acids: CASSPAGTYTTNEKLFF.

V gene TRBV6-5 combines with J gene TRBJ1-2; 8 positions agree with TRBD1. The trim removed 4 bases at V and 7 bases at J, leaving 5 bases unmatched. The CDR3 contains 13 residues. Germline CDR1 MNHEY, CDR2 SVGAGI. The CDR3, as DNA: TGTGCCAGCAGTTTAGGACAGGGAGCTGGCTACACCTTC. It is translated as CASSLGQGAGYTF.

The rearrangement links TRBV27 to TRBJ2-5, with TRBD2 matching 8 bases. This CDR3 is 17 amino acids long. CDR1 and CDR2 (germline): MNHEY, SMNVEV (reference sequence). The V gene end was trimmed by 0 bases and the J gene end by 4 bases; junction bases not matched to a gene: 10. DNA of the CDR3: TGTGCCAGCAGTTTATCCAGCGGGAGCTTAGGGAGAGAGACCCAGTACTTC. Encoded protein: CASSLSSGSLGRETQYF.

V is TRBV4-3 and J is TRBJ2-3, with 13 bases lining up with TRBD2. Germline lookup yields CDR1 LGHNA and CDR2 YSLEER. Losses at the gene ends were 3 bases for V and 10 bases for J; bases not matched to a gene: 7. This CDR3 has 15 amino acids. The CDR3 loop is CASSQAGLAGAPQYF. The CDR3 DNA sequence: TGCGCCAGCAGCCAGGCTGGACTAGCGGGAGCTCCGCAGTATTTT.

This chain connects TRBV5-1 to TRBJ1-1; possibly TRBD1 for D (6 bases). Germline assignment: CDR1 SGHRS and CDR2 YFSETQ. V was cut by 4 bases and J by 3 bases, with 16 bases left in between. This CDR3 has 15 amino acids. Here the CDR3 DNA reads TGCGCCAGCAGCCCGTTTGGGGAGGGGGACACTGAAGCTTTCTTT. Its translation is CASSPFGEGDTEAFF. Full variable domain (remainder filled in from reference TRBV5-1 and TRBJ1-1): KAGVTQTPRYLIKTRGQQVTLSCSPISGHRSVSWYQQTPGQGLQFLFEYFSETQRNKGNFPGRFSGRQFSNSRSEMNVSTLELGDSALYLCASSPFGEGDTEAFFGQGTRLTVV.

The chain recombines TRBV7-2 with TRBJ2-7; TRBD1 is a possible D gene (6 bases). V was trimmed by 6 bases and J by 3 bases, leaving 9 bases between them. This CDR3 contains 12 residues. CDR1 is SGHTA and CDR2 is FQGNSA in the germline V gene. In DNA form, the CDR3 reads TGTGCCAGCAGTAGGACAGTCTACGAGCAGTACTTC. Residues: CASSRTVYEQYF.

The chain combines TRBV9 with TRBJ1-2; D remains ambiguous. The V end lost 3 bases, the J end lost 2 bases, and 8 bases lay between the germline ends. The CDR3 contains 13 residues. Germline values: CDR1 SGDLS, CDR2 YYNGEE. The CDR3: CASSAGKNYGYTF. The CDR3 nucleotides read TGTGCCAGCAGCGCCGGGAAGAACTATGGCTACACCTTC.

This rearrangement joins TRBV28 to TRBJ2-1, with TRBD2 as a possible D gene (6 bases). Germline CDR1 MDHEN, CDR2 SYDVKM. The CDR3 totals 16 residues. V was cut by 6 bases and J by 0 bases, with 15 bases left in between. The CDR3 reads CASSTRERFSYNEQFF. CDR3 bases: TGTGCCAGCAGCACCCGGGAGCGGTTCTCCTACAATGAGCAGTTCTTC. The whole variable domain, filled in from reference TRBV28 and TRBJ2-1, reads DVKVTQSSRYLVKRTGEKVFLECVQDMDHENMFWYRQDPGLGLRLIYFSYDVKMKEKGDIPEGYSVSREKKERFSLILESASTNQTSMYLCASSTRERFSYNEQFFGPGTRLTVL.

The chain is built from TRBV27 and TRBJ1-2, with D possibly matching TRBD1 (6 bases). The CDR3 has 13 amino acids. V was shortened by 6 bases and J by 4 bases, with 12 bases between the two germline ends. The germline CDR1 and CDR2 sequences are MNHEY and SMNVEV (reference sequence). CDR3 coding DNA: TGTGCCAGCAGCTGGGGACAAAGCTATGGCTACACCTTC. It encodes CASSWGQSYGYTF.

The gene calls are TRBV10-3 and TRBJ2-3; TRBD2 is a possible D gene (6 bases). Trimming stripped 10 bases from V and 2 bases from J, with 13 bases between. This CDR3 is 13 amino acids long. The germline V gene encodes CDR1 ENHRY and CDR2 SYGVKD. CDR3 protein: CATNGGFTDTQYF. In DNA form, the CDR3 reads TGTGCCACCAACGGGGGATTCACAGATACGCAGTATTTT.

The chain combines TRBV5-4 with TRBJ2-2; TRBD2 matches 10 bases. This CDR3 has 15 amino acids. Trimming removed 5 bases from V and 5 bases from J; junction bases left unmatched: 6. The germline V gene has CDR1 SGHNT and CDR2 YYREEE (reference sequence). The CDR3 is CASRASGRGTGELFF. The CDR3 DNA reads TGTGCCAGCAGGGCTAGCGGGAGAGGGACCGGGGAGCTGTTTTTT.

The chain couples TRBV18 to TRBJ1-1; no clear D. CDR1 and CDR2 from the germline V gene are KGHSH and LQKENI. V was pared by 2 bases and J by 7 bases, with 11 bases between. The CDR3 is made up of 13 amino acids. The CDR3 region has the DNA TGTGCCAGCTCACCATCCAGGTTAATTGAAGCTTTCTTT. This gives the protein CASSPSRLIEAFF.

The count of this clone is one. The chain joins TRBV27 to TRBJ1-4, with 8 nucleotides matching TRBD1. This CDR3 is built from 14 residues. Germline trimming cut 5 bases from V and 5 bases from J; bases unmatched to any gene: 4. Germline CDR1 MNHEY, CDR2 SMNVEV (reference sequence). This CDR3 is CASSHAGGNEKLFF. Written as DNA, the CDR3 is TGTGCCAGCAGTCACGCAGGGGGCAATGAAAAACTGTTTTTT. The complete variable domain, with remaining parts taken from reference TRBV27 and TRBJ1-4, reads EAQVTQNPRYLITVTGKKLTVTCSQNMNHEYMSWYRQDPGLGLRQIYYSMNVEVTDKGDVPEGYKVSRKEKRNFPLILESPSPNQTSLYFCASSHAGGNEKLFFGSGTQLSVL.

This chain uses TRBV28 with TRBJ2-7; TRBD1 matches 7 bases. Germline V gene lookup returns CDR1 MDHEN and CDR2 SYDVKM. This CDR3 contains 12 residues. J lost 4 bases, V lost 5 bases, and 2 bases had no gene match. The chain's CDR3 is CASSVRGYEQYF. The CDR3 bases are TGTGCCAGCAGTGTCAGGGGGTACGAGCAGTACTTC.

This clone appeared a few times. The chain combines TRBV5-1 with TRBJ2-7; TRBD1 matches 10 bases. Germline V CDR1 and CDR2: SGHRS, YFSETQ. Trimming at V came to 5 bases and at J to 4 bases, leaving 9 bases not matched to a gene. The CDR3 sequence is 15 residues long. The CDR3, as DNA: TGCGCCAGCAGGCCCGGGACAGGGGTCTTTTACGAGCAGTACTTC. Encoded protein: CASRPGTGVFYEQYF.

The V and J genes are TRBV6-4 and TRBJ2-6, with TRBD1 identical over 9 bases. The J segment lost 0 bases and the V segment lost 2 bases, leaving 5 bases of the junction unmatched. This CDR3 has 18 amino acids. Germline loops: CDR1 MRHNA, CDR2 SNTAGT. The CDR3 loop is CASSDQGQGSSGANVLTF. CDR3 DNA: TGTGCCAGCAGTGACCAGGGACAGGGCTCCTCTGGGGCCAACGTCCTGACTTTC.

The chain joins TRBV6-1 to TRBJ2-4; D gene uncertain. The CDR3 covers 13 residues. The V and J ends lost 1 base and 6 bases respectively, with 7 bases between them. Germline assignment: CDR1 MNHNS and CDR2 SASEGT. The CDR3 coding sequence is TGTGCCAGCAGTGAAGACAGTTTAAACATTCAGTACTTC. Its translation: CASSEDSLNIQYF.

The V call is TRBV10-3, the J call TRBJ2-7; 10 bases line up with TRBD1. The ends lost 6 bases at V and 4 bases at J; junction bases unmatched: 6. CDR1 is ENHRY and CDR2 is SYGVKD in the germline V gene. The length of the CDR3 is 14 residues. Written as DNA, the CDR3 is TGTGCCATCAGACCGGACAGGGGGGTTTACGAGCAGTACTTC. Encoded protein: CAIRPDRGVYEQYF.